This TCR beta chain derives from a study of regulatory T cells in long-lasting Graves disease. Time point denoted: persistent/refractory GD, antithyroid drugs over 5 years with positive TRAb. Generation of the TCR library employed RNA extracted from PBMCs. Study-level points and caveats: The analysis examined peripheral blood only and excluded thyroid tissue. Persistent patients had more shared public clonotypes (around 2,500) than new patients (about 1,000). Persistent cases favored TRBV28, TRBJ1-2 and TRBJ2-5. Persistent Graves' patients showed a TCR diversity that was lower than that of newly diagnosed ones.

Arm-PCR of CDR3 regions with iRepertoire HTBI primers generated TCR beta libraries. One entry per CDR3 protein results from TCRdb running MiXCR on the multiplex PCR reads. The repertoire holds a few hundred thousand distinct CDR3 sequences, 20% to 25% seen once, with about 27% in the top ten. About this clonotype itself: What it recognizes is unknown.

CDR3 length equals 15 residues. Germline lookup yields CDR1 SGHRS and CDR2 YFSETQ. With V trimmed by 1 base and J by 4 bases, 3 bases remained unmatched. The specimen comprised peripheral blood mononuclear cells (PBMCs), sampled when the disease was refractory, from a patient treated with antithyroid drugs. The chain uses TRBV5-1 and TRBJ2-5; 11 nucleotides match TRBD2. The sequence was obtained from a female donor with Graves disease. The CDR3: CASSLTSGSGETQYF. The CDR3 region has the DNA TGCGCCAGCAGCTTGACTAGCGGGAGCGGAGAGACCCAGTACTTC.